This T cell receptor beta chain derives from a study of blood T cell repertoires in COVID-19. Measured with immunoSEQ multiplex PCR; TCRdb has only the in-frame clones, and not every one. The profile shows 200,000 to 300,000 clones, approximately 83% of them singletons. CDR1 and CDR2 (germline): LGHNT, FRNRAP. CDR3 length: 14 amino acids. The V end was cut by 5 bases, the J end by 3 bases, with 11 bases between. The sample was peripheral blood. The chain combines TRBV12-5 with TRBJ1-5, with TRBD1 as a possible D gene (6 bases). This TCR derives from a woman older than 75 with acute or convalescent COVID-19. CDR3 coding DNA: TGTGCTAGTGGTCGAGGGGGAGACAATCAGCCCCAGCATTTT. Residues: CASGRGGDNQPQHF.